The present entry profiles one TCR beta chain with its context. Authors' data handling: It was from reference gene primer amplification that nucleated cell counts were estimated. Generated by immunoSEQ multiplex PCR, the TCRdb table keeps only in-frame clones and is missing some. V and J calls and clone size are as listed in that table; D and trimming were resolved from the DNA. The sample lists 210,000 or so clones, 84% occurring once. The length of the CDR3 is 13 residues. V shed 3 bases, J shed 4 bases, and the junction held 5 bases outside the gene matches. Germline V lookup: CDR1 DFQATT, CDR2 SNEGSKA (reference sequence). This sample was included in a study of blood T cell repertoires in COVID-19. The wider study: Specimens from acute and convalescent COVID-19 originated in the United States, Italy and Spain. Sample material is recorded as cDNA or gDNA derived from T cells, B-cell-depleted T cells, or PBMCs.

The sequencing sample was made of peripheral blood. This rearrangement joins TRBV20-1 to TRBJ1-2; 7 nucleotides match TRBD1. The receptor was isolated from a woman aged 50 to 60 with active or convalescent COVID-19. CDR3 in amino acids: CSASGTDTYGYTF. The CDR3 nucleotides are TGCAGTGCTAGTGGGACAGACACCTATGGCTACACCTTC.